Below, 18 T cell receptor beta chains from the same sample are listed, as sequenced in a study of blood T cells in healthy people across ages (dated by TCRdb to the mid-2010s). The library was made by 5' RACE. Reads for this sample came from an Illumina HiSeq 2500. A second PCR of about 6 to 11 cycles was performed with a sample-barcoded 5' primer and a J-beta primer mix. Starting from the raw public reads, TCRdb applied fastp trimming at Q25, assembled clones with MiXCR and retained in-frame beta chains. Each entry merges the rows of one CDR3 protein and shows their most common DNA and genes. The sample records 450,000 to 650,000 distinct CDR3 sequences, about 24% of which are singletons. The top ten hold under 9% of the sample. These same data were also listed under a study on T cells of mothers and their children.

Material for sequencing was blood. These receptors all come from a boy under 18 in good health.

Comment on this clonotype: Sequence at one end of the junction differs from germline and may be a read error. The V and J genes are TRBV20-1 and TRBJ1-2; TRBD1 matches 9 bases. This CDR3 is built from 16 residues. The V gene's germline CDR1 is DFQATT and CDR2 SNEGSKA (reference sequence). The CDR3, as DNA: TGTAGTGCTTCTCGAATGGACAGGGGAGAGACGGGTGGCTACACCTTC. It is translated as CSASRMDRGETGGYTF.

This clonotype was seen a few times. The chain combines TRBV29-1 with TRBJ2-7; D remains unclear. The V end was cut by 6 bases, the J end by 2 bases, with 11 bases between. Germline loops: CDR1 SQVTM, CDR2 ANQGSEA. This CDR3 has 12 residues. CDR3 DNA: TGCAGCGTGTGGACGGATACCTACGAGCAGTACTTC. It is translated as CSVWTDTYEQYF.

This clonotype was counted once. The rearrangement links TRBV10-3 to TRBJ2-7; TRBD2 might be the D (6 bases). Germline V CDR1 and CDR2: ENHRY, SYGVKD. Trimming took 0 bases from V and 4 from J, leaving 7 bases between them. CDR3 length: 13 residues. The CDR3 sequence: CAISESEGYEQYF. The CDR3 coding sequence is TGTGCCATCAGTGAGTCGGAGGGATACGAGCAGTACTTC.

This clonotype has only one observation. The chain couples TRBV6-6 to TRBJ2-7, with 9 bases lining up with TRBD1. V shed 6 bases and J 2 bases; nucleotides not matched to a gene: 5. Germline CDR1 MNHNY, CDR2 SVGAGI (reference sequence). The CDR3 loop spans 14 amino acids. The chain's CDR3 is CASRIQGAAYEQYF. The CDR3 DNA reads as TGTGCCAGCAGAATACAGGGGGCGGCCTACGAGCAGTACTTC.

As for this clonotype: At one boundary the junction diverges from the germline segment, which might be a read error. The chain carries TRBV7-8 and TRBJ1-4; possibly TRBD1 for D (5 bases). From germline, CDR1 is SGHVS and CDR2 FQNEAQ. CDR3 length: 17 residues. CDR3 sequence: CTSSLAARAATNEKLFF. In nucleotides, the CDR3 is TGTACCAGCAGCTTAGCCGCCAGGGCGGCAACTAATGAAAAACTGTTTTTT.

This clonotype appeared a few times. The chain joins TRBV7-2 to TRBJ1-1; D ambiguous. The CDR3 consists of 15 residues. V was pared by 6 bases and J by 0 bases, with 14 bases between. The germline gives CDR1 SGHTA, CDR2 FQGNSA. CDR3 residues: CASRVKGLMNTEAFF. In DNA form, the CDR3 reads TGTGCCAGCAGGGTTAAGGGCTTAATGAACACTGAAGCTTTCTTT. The whole variable domain, remainder taken from reference TRBV7-2 and TRBJ1-1, is GAGVSQSPSNKVTEKGKDVELRCDPISGHTALYWYRQSLGQGLEFLIYFQGNSAPDKSGLPSDRFSAERTGGSVSTLTIQRTQQEDSAVYLCASRVKGLMNTEAFFGQGTRLTVV.

In DNA form, the CDR3 reads TGCAGCGTTGTGAGGGGACAGATAGATGGCTACACCTTC. Translated: CSVVRGQIDGYTF. J is TRBJ1-2 and V is TRBV29-1; TRBD1 agrees at 7 bases. There are 13 residues in the CDR3. Trimming cost V 4 bases and J 6 bases; bases outside gene matches: 8. Germline assignment: CDR1 SQVTM and CDR2 ANQGSEA.

The chain combines TRBV5-5 with TRBJ2-1, with TRBD2 matching 8 bases. Trimming at V came to 4 bases and at J to 6 bases, leaving 3 bases not matched to a gene. The CDR3 is 13 residues long. Germline CDR1 is SGHKS and CDR2 is YYEKEE (reference sequence). The CDR3 bases are TGTGCCAGCAGCGGGGGACTAGTCAATGAGCAGTTCTTC. Its translation is CASSGGLVNEQFF.

The genes are TRBV9 and TRBJ2-2; D ambiguous. The CDR3 contains 12 residues. Between the trimmed V and J ends, which lost 3 bases and 6 bases, there was a span of 6 bases. Germline CDR1 and CDR2: SGDLS and YYNGEE. The CDR3 spells CASSGSAGELFF. The CDR3 DNA follows: TGTGCCAGCAGCGGGTCGGCCGGGGAGCTGTTTTTT.

The chain has TRBV5-6 and TRBJ2-1; D possibly matches TRBD1 or TRBD2 (6 bases each). This CDR3 region has 14 residues. Trimming pared 3 bases from V and 7 bases from J, leaving 14 bases between. CDR1 SGHDT and CDR2 YYEEEE come from the germline V gene. This CDR3 is CASSWGALRNEQFF. The CDR3 DNA sequence: TGTGCCAGCAGCTGGGGGGCTCTGAGAAATGAGCAGTTCTTC.

The V gene is TRBV28, the J gene TRBJ2-5, with 7 nucleotides matching TRBD2. Germline V CDR1 and CDR2: MDHEN, SYDVKM. CDR3 length equals 15 residues. V lost 5 bases and J lost 5; bases outside the gene matches: 11. CDR3 sequence: CASSPLAGESETQYF. The CDR3 DNA sequence: TGTGCCAGCAGTCCCCTCGCGGGAGAAAGCGAGACCCAGTACTTC.

This clonotype appeared a few times. The rearrangement uses TRBV20-1 and TRBJ2-7; 11 nucleotides line up with TRBD2. CDR1 is DFQATT and CDR2 is SNEGSKA in the germline V gene (reference sequence). After removal of 5 bases from V and 6 bases from J, the junction contained 15 bases not matched to a gene. This CDR3 comprises 16 residues. CDR3 in amino acids: CSAVGALAGVYGEQYF. In DNA, the CDR3 is TGCAGTGCTGTGGGGGCACTAGCGGGAGTGTACGGCGAGCAGTACTTC.

This rearrangement joins TRBV12-3 or TRBV12-4 to TRBJ2-4; 7 bases map to TRBD2. V dropped 3 bases and J dropped 12; count of bases not matched to a gene: 5. This CDR3 is 12 amino acids long. CDR3 protein: CASSFSSGDQYF. The DNA for the CDR3 is TGTGCCAGCAGTTTCAGCAGCGGGGATCAGTACTTC.

The rearrangement uses TRBV20-1 and TRBJ2-7; D is perhaps TRBD1 or TRBD2 (6 bases each). The CDR3 totals 14 residues. Trimming left V 3 bases short and J 5 bases short, with 17 bases between. Germline loops: CDR1 DFQATT, CDR2 SNEGSKA (reference sequence). The CDR3 nucleotides read TGCAGTGCTAGTTCCCCATGGGGGGCACACGAGCAGTACTTC. This sequence encodes CSASSPWGAHEQYF.

The table lists this clonotype with a few counts. This rearrangement joins TRBV6-5 to TRBJ1-1; D gene unclear. This CDR3 spans 13 amino acids. V was clipped by 2 bases and J by 4 bases, with 8 bases between them. Germline CDR1 and CDR2: MNHEY and SVGAGI. CDR3 sequence: CASSYDVGTEAFF. The CDR3 bases are TGTGCCAGCAGTTACGACGTCGGCACTGAAGCTTTCTTT.

In its sample, this clonotype was seen a few times. The V gene is TRBV28, the J gene TRBJ2-5, with TRBD2 matching over 7 bases. Per the germline V gene, CDR1 is MDHEN and CDR2 is SYDVKM. J was trimmed by 5 bases and V by 3 bases; bases with no gene match: 6. The CDR3 length is 14 residues. This CDR3 is CASSFALAVETQYF. CDR3 nucleotide sequence: TGTGCCAGCAGTTTCGCTCTAGCGGTGGAGACCCAGTACTTC.

The chain employs TRBV12-3 or TRBV12-4 and TRBJ2-1; the match to TRBD1 covers 8 bases. The CDR3 totals 19 residues. V gave up 6 bases and J gave up 4 bases; unmatched junction bases: 20. CDR3 nucleotides: TGTGCCAGCAGCGCAGGGGGCCCAGCCGTAGGACTACTATACAATGAGCAGTTCTTC. Translating gives CASSAGGPAVGLLYNEQFF.

The table lists this clonotype with a few counts. The chain couples TRBV20-1 to TRBJ2-7; TRBD1 matches 8 bases. The CDR3 is made up of 15 amino acids. Looked up from germline, CDR1 is DFQATT and CDR2 is SNEGSKA (reference sequence). V gave up 2 bases and J gave up 4 bases; unmatched junction bases: 10. The CDR3 here is CSARPPGGNAYEQYF. CDR3 sequence (DNA): TGCAGTGCTAGACCCCCAGGGGGCAACGCTTACGAGCAGTACTTC.